One sample yielded the 18 T cell receptor beta chains listed below, sequenced in a study of PD-1 blockade in classical Hodgkin lymphoma. Data came from immunoSEQ multiplex PCR; TCRdb stores just in-frame clones and leaves some out. This sample has 25,000 to 30,000 clones, with under 75% found just once. Patients all relapsed after autologous stem cell transplantation, and there was variation in brentuximab vedotin exposure. Sequencing was performed on peripheral blood mononuclear cells (PBMCs), taken before the second cycle of nivolumab. These receptors were taken from a human donor with classical Hodgkin lymphoma.

The chain recombines TRBV18 with TRBJ1-4; D is undetermined. V was shortened by 3 bases and J by 7 bases, with 3 bases between the two germline ends. The CDR3 spans 11 residues. Germline assignment: CDR1 KGHSH and CDR2 LQKENI. CDR3 sequence reads: CASSPGEKLFF. As DNA, the CDR3 is TGTGCCAGCTCACCGGGTGAAAAACTGTTTTTT. Based on the CDR3 plus reference TRBV18 and TRBJ1-4, the full variable domain is NAGVMQNPRHLVRRRGQEARLRCSPMKGHSHVYWYRQLPEEGLKFMVYLQKENIIDESGMPKERFSAEFPKEGPSILRIQQVVRGDSAAYFCASSPGEKLFFGSGTQLSVL.

The table lists this clone with a few counts. V gene TRBV7-2 combines with J gene TRBJ2-1; D is perhaps TRBD2 (6 bases). Per the germline V gene, CDR1 is SGHTA and CDR2 is FQGNSA. The ends were cut back, 2 bases at V and 5 bases at J, with 13 bases in the middle. The length of the CDR3 is 15 residues. The CDR3 here is CASSLTSLFNNEQFF. DNA of the CDR3: TGTGCCAGCAGCTTAACTAGCCTATTCAACAATGAGCAGTTCTTC. Supplemented by reference TRBV7-2 and TRBJ2-1, the full variable domain reads GAGVSQSPSNKVTEKGKDVELRCDPISGHTALYWYRQSLGQGLEFLIYFQGNSAPDKSGLPSDRFSAERTGGSVSTLTIQRTQQEDSAVYLCASSLTSLFNNEQFFGPGTRLTVL.

The rearrangement joins TRBV5-6 to TRBJ1-2; 7 bases line up with TRBD1. The CDR3 is made up of 15 amino acids. J lost 1 base, V lost 1 base, and 4 bases had no gene match. Germline CDR1 and CDR2: SGHDT and YYEEEE. The CDR3 reads CASSLYDRDNYGYTF. The CDR3 bases are TGTGCCAGCAGCTTGTACGACAGGGATAACTATGGCTACACCTTC.

This clone was counted a few times. Other DNA variants within this sample encode the same CDR3. The V and J genes are TRBV5-1 and TRBJ2-5, with no clear D. Trimming removed 0 bases at V and 3 bases at J, with 6 bases between. This CDR3 has 13 residues. Germline V gene sequence: CDR1 SGHRS, CDR2 YFSETQ. The CDR3 coding sequence is TGCGCCAGCAGCTTGGAAGATGAAGAGACCCAGTACTTC. It translates to CASSLEDEETQYF.

V usage is TRBV27 and J usage is TRBJ1-1, with 7 bases aligning to TRBD1. The CDR3 length is 18 residues. The ends lost 5 bases at V and 4 bases at J; junction bases unmatched: 19. The germline CDR1 and CDR2 sequences are MNHEY and SMNVEV (reference sequence). The CDR3 loop reads CASSAAPGQREWGTEAFF. The CDR3 nucleotides read TGTGCCAGCAGTGCGGCACCGGGACAGAGGGAGTGGGGCACTGAAGCTTTCTTT.

The rearrangement joins TRBV28 to TRBJ2-2; the D gene is possibly TRBD1 (6 bases). The CDR3 covers 14 residues. The V gene's germline CDR1 is MDHEN and CDR2 SYDVKM. The V end lost 4 bases, the J end lost 3 bases, and 9 bases lay between the germline ends. CDR3 sequence reads: CASSSSGDTGELFF. In DNA, the CDR3 is TGTGCCAGCAGTTCATCAGGGGACACCGGGGAGCTGTTTTTT. The full variable domain, with the rest looked up from reference TRBV28 and TRBJ2-2, is DVKVTQSSRYLVKRTGEKVFLECVQDMDHENMFWYRQDPGLGLRLIYFSYDVKMKEKGDIPEGYSVSREKKERFSLILESASTNQTSMYLCASSSSGDTGELFFGEGSRLTVL.

This chain joins TRBV29-1 and TRBJ1-3; D remains ambiguous. V lost 0 bases and J 0 bases, leaving 9 bases between the germline ends. CDR3 length equals 15 residues. Germline values: CDR1 SQVTM, CDR2 ANQGSEA. The CDR3 DNA is TGCAGCGTTGAAGAGAGTGGGAGCTCTGGAAACACCATATATTTT. Its protein product is CSVEESGSSGNTIYF.

This clone was seen more than once but under ten times. J is TRBJ2-5 and V is TRBV5-6; the match to TRBD1 covers 7 bases. The CDR3 covers 15 residues. Germline CDR1 is SGHDT and CDR2 is YYEEEE. Trimming took 2 bases from V and 4 from J; bases not matched to a gene: 8. CDR3 DNA sequence: TGTGCCAGCAGCTTAATTAGGGGGCTCAGAGAGACCCAGTACTTC. This sequence encodes CASSLIRGLRETQYF.

This CDR3 is CASSENEGTGELFF. The CDR3 bases are TGCGCCAGCAGTGAGAATGAAGGCACCGGGGAGCTGTTTTTT. The chain combines TRBV10-1 with TRBJ2-2; D is unresolved. CDR3 length: 14 residues. V lost 2 bases, J lost 4 bases, and 8 bases lay in between. Germline V gene sequence: CDR1 WNHNN, CDR2 SYGVQD (reference sequence).

About this clone itself: The junction does not match germline at one end; this may be a read error. The rearrangement links TRBV7-8 to TRBJ2-7; 10 bases fit TRBD1. CDR3 length: 13 amino acids. Germline V gene data show CDR1 as SGHVS and CDR2 as FQNEAQ. The CDR3 coding sequence is TGTGCCAGCGGCTTTGACAGGGGGCACGAGCAGTACTTC. Translated: CASGFDRGHEQYF. The full variable domain, in which reference TRBV7-8 and TRBJ2-7 provide the parts outside the CDR3, is GAGVSQSPRYKVAKRGQDVALRCDPISGHVSLFWYQQALGQGPEFLTYFQNEAQLDKSGLPSDRFFAERPEGSVSTLKIQRTQQEDSAVYLCASGFDRGHEQYFGPGTRLTVT.

This clone was seen only once. The V call is TRBV7-2, the J call TRBJ2-3, with a tentative D call TRBD2 (6 bases). The germline CDR1 and CDR2 sequences are SGHTA and FQGNSA. Trimming pared 3 bases from V and 1 base from J, leaving 8 bases between. This CDR3 is 14 amino acids long. The CDR3, as DNA: TGTGCCAGCAGCTTTTTAGCGGGCACAGATACGCAGTATTTT. Translation gives CASSFLAGTDTQYF.

This clone has a handful of counts. The V gene is TRBV12-5, the J gene TRBJ2-3; no reliable D call. V lost 6 bases and J 0 bases, leaving 4 bases between the germline ends. The germline CDR1 and CDR2 sequences are LGHNT and FRNRAP. CDR3 length: 12 residues. For the CDR3, the DNA is TGTGCTAGTGGGGAAAGCACAGATACGCAGTATTTT. It translates to CASGESTDTQYF.

This clone is classed as medium-sized. The V gene is TRBV6-6, the J gene TRBJ1-2; D is ambiguous. The V gene lost 8 bases and the J gene lost 5 bases, with 9 bases spanning the gap. Germline V gene lookup returns CDR1 MNHNY and CDR2 SVGAGI (reference sequence). The length of the CDR3 is 11 residues. In DNA, the CDR3 is TGTGCCAGCGGAACCATATATGGCTACACCTTC. Its translation: CASGTIYGYTF.

The chain combines TRBV19 with TRBJ1-1; D is possibly TRBD1 (5 bases). The CDR3 is made up of 16 amino acids. The V gene's germline CDR1 is LNHDA and CDR2 SQIVND (reference sequence). V was clipped by 5 bases and J by 0 bases, with 16 bases between them. The CDR3 is CASSSLAGMMNTEAFF. The CDR3 DNA sequence: TGTGCCAGTAGTTCCCTGGCAGGGATGATGAACACTGAAGCTTTCTTT.

The chain recombines TRBV30 with TRBJ1-5; D is possibly TRBD1 (5 bases). The V end was cut by 3 bases, the J end by 2 bases, with 11 bases between. The germline V gene has CDR1 GTSNPN and CDR2 SVGIG (reference sequence). This CDR3 has 14 amino acids. In DNA, the CDR3 is TGTGCCTGGAGGGGGCTTGGGGGCAATCAGCCCCAGCATTTT. This codes for CAWRGLGGNQPQHF.

The V call is TRBV7-2, the J call TRBJ2-3; D is undetermined. This CDR3 has 15 amino acids. The germline gives CDR1 SGHTA, CDR2 FQGNSA. Trimming took off 1 base at V and 0 bases at J, with 8 bases between the two ends. In nucleotides, the CDR3 is TGTGCCAGCAGCTTAGTAGAGGCCAGCACAGATACGCAGTATTTT. Its translation is CASSLVEASTDTQYF.

The chain links TRBV6-1 to TRBJ2-6, with D possibly matching TRBD1 (6 bases). This CDR3 has 15 residues. Trimming took 6 bases from V and 1 from J, leaving 10 bases between them. Germline CDR1 reads MNHNS; CDR2 reads SASEGT. Written as DNA, the CDR3 is TGTGCCAGCAGATTACAGGGATCTGGGGCCAACGTCCTGACTTTC. It is translated as CASRLQGSGANVLTF.

Regarding this clone: The same CDR3 also results from other DNA sequences found in this sample. The V gene is TRBV7-3, the J gene TRBJ1-6; D unclear. There are 15 residues in the CDR3. CDR1 and CDR2 from the germline V gene are SGHTA and FQGTGA. Trimming stripped 5 bases from V and 7 bases from J, with 15 bases between. CDR3 loop: CASSLNPPGNSPLHF. The CDR3 nucleotides are TGTGCCAGCAGCCTAAACCCCCCGGGAAATTCACCCCTCCACTTT. Full variable domain (outside the CDR3, taken from reference TRBV7-3 and TRBJ1-6): GAGVSQTPSNKVTEKGKYVELRCDPISGHTALYWYRQSLGQGPEFLIYFQGTGAADDSGLPNDRFFAVRPEGSVSTLKIQRTERGDSAVYLCASSLNPPGNSPLHFGNGTRLTVT.